Presented here are 10 T cell receptor beta chains from one specimen sequenced in a study of cytomegalovirus exposure and HLA in healthy donors. The PCR ran on 60 Vbeta and 13 Jbeta primers. Measured with immunoSEQ multiplex PCR; TCRdb has only the in-frame clones, and not every one. The sample carries some 77,000 clones, nearly 80% recorded once. Material: PBMCs. The receptor set was obtained from a woman between 45 and 65 years old in good health and CMV-seropositive.

V gene TRBV11-1 combines with J gene TRBJ2-5; TRBD1 might be the D (6 bases). Germline V lookup: CDR1 SGHAT, CDR2 FQDESV (reference sequence). The CDR3 sequence is 16 residues long. V was shortened by 1 base and J by 0 bases, with 12 bases between the two germline ends. The CDR3 DNA is TGTGCCAGCAGCTTAGAATTGCAGGGGAACCAAGAGACCCAGTACTTC. This codes for CASSLELQGNQETQYF.

J is TRBJ1-1 and V is TRBV5-1; 11 positions match TRBD1. The CDR3 covers 17 residues. Germline assignment: CDR1 SGHRS and CDR2 YFSETQ. V gave up 0 bases and J gave up 4 bases; unmatched junction bases: 8. The CDR3 DNA is TGCGCCAGCAGCTTGGAAGGGACAGGGGGAAAGGGCACTGAAGCTTTCTTT. As protein: CASSLEGTGGKGTEAFF. Using reference TRBV5-1 and TRBJ1-1 for the parts outside the CDR3, the full variable domain is KAGVTQTPRYLIKTRGQQVTLSCSPISGHRSVSWYQQTPGQGLQFLFEYFSETQRNKGNFPGRFSGRQFSNSRSEMNVSTLELGDSALYLCASSLEGTGGKGTEAFFGQGTRLTVV.

The genes are TRBV6-4 and TRBJ1-1; D not certain. Germline V lookup: CDR1 MRHNA, CDR2 SNTAGT. The length of the CDR3 is 15 residues. With 6 bases removed from V and 3 bases from J, the gap between germline ends came to 17 bases. CDR3: CASRGPPPRDTEAFF. For the CDR3, the DNA is TGTGCCAGCAGGGGTCCGCCCCCTCGGGACACTGAAGCTTTCTTT.

In this sample, this clone turned up once. The rearrangement uses TRBV15 and TRBJ1-3; D not certain. The germline V gene has CDR1 LNHNV and CDR2 YYDKDF (reference sequence). The CDR3 totals 15 residues. Trimming took 1 base from V and 2 from J, leaving 9 bases between them. CDR3 amino acids: CATSRGGPPGNTIYF. The CDR3 DNA reads TGTGCCACCAGCAGAGGCGGTCCTCCTGGAAACACCATATATTTT.

This clone has only a few counts. The chain combines TRBV11-2 with TRBJ1-3; perhaps TRBD1 as D (5 bases). This CDR3 comprises 15 residues. Germline V lookup: CDR1 SGHAT, CDR2 FQNNGV. The V gene lost 7 bases and the J gene lost 0 bases, with 13 bases spanning the gap. As DNA, the CDR3 is TGTGCCAGCAATGATTACAGGAACTCTGGAAACACCATATATTTT. It translates to CASNDYRNSGNTIYF.

The V and J genes are TRBV30 and TRBJ2-1, with 8 bases that match TRBD1. Germline V CDR1 and CDR2: GTSNPN, SVGIG (reference sequence). This CDR3 is built from 12 residues. CDR3 sequence reads: CALDRGSREQFF. CDR3 bases: TGTGCTCTAGACAGGGGATCGAGGGAGCAGTTCTTC.

The V call is TRBV5-1, the J call TRBJ2-3, with 12 nucleotides matching TRBD2. The CDR3 runs to 17 residues. CDR1 SGHRS and CDR2 YFSETQ come from the germline V gene. With V trimmed by 0 bases and J by 3 bases, 5 bases remained unmatched. CDR3 sequence reads: CASSLGLAGGKTDTQYF. CDR3 nucleotide sequence: TGCGCCAGCAGCTTGGGCCTAGCGGGGGGGAAAACAGATACGCAGTATTTT.

The chain recombines TRBV5-4 with TRBJ1-2, with D unresolved. This CDR3 comprises 12 residues. Trimming stripped 5 bases from V and 8 bases from J, with 13 bases between. Germline assignment: CDR1 SGHNT and CDR2 YYREEE (reference sequence). CDR3 protein: CASRYQVGGYTF. In nucleotides, the CDR3 is TGTGCCAGCAGATATCAAGTCGGGGGCTACACCTTC.

The gene calls are TRBV6-5 and TRBJ1-5; D not resolved. CDR1 is MNHEY and CDR2 is SVGAGI in the germline V gene. V lost 2 bases, J lost 9 bases, and 11 bases lay in between. The length of the CDR3 is 13 residues. In nucleotides, the CDR3 is TGTGCCAGCAGTTACGCGGCCCTCCGGCCCCAGCATTTT. Protein: CASSYAALRPQHF.

This clone was detected a few times. The chain carries TRBV6-1 and TRBJ2-3, with TRBD2 matching over 8 bases. This CDR3 is 14 amino acids long. Germline loops: CDR1 MNHNS, CDR2 SASEGT. With V trimmed by 6 bases and J by 6 bases, 8 bases remained unmatched. The CDR3, as DNA: TGTGCCAGCAGGTGGGCGGGGGGCCCTGATACGCAGTATTTT. Encoded protein: CASRWAGGPDTQYF.